Sequencing of this TCR beta chain was carried out in a study of T cell responses to AZD1222 COVID-19 vaccine. Study-level points and caveats: Only a handful of AZD1222 recipients, several in all, had baseline seropositivity. Donors skewed white British and female; clonal diversity was possibly underestimated. Repertoire sampling happened only post peak T cell response.

Per the germline V gene, CDR1 is PRHDT and CDR2 is FYEKMQ (reference sequence). The length of the CDR3 is 12 residues. Trimming at V came to 5 bases and at J to 11 bases, leaving 8 bases not matched to a gene. Turning to this clone: What it recognizes is unknown.

The table came from immunoSEQ multiplex PCR; TCRdb's copy has only in-frame clones and leaves some out. Of 70,000 or so clones listed, over 75% are singletons. This material consisted of peripheral blood, taken on day 0 of AZD1222 vaccination. The rearrangement uses TRBV13 and TRBJ1-1; 7 nucleotides line up with TRBD1. This TCR was sampled from an adult in good health. Written as DNA, the CDR3 is TGTGCCAGCAGCCCTGAGGACAGGAATGCTTTCTTT. Its translation is CASSPEDRNAFF.